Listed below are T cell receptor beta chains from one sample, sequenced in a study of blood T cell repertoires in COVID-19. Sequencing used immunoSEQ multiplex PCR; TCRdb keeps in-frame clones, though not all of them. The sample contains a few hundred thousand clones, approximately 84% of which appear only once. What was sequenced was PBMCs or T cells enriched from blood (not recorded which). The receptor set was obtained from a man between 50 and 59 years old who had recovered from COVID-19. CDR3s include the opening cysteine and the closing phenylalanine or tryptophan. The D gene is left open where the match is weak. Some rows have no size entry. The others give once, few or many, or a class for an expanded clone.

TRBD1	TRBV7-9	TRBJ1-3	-	TGTGTCCAGGGGGGCTCTGGAAACACCATATATTTT	CVQGGSGNTIYF
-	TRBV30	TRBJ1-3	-	TGTGCCTGGAGTGCGTCCGCAGGGTTAGGAAACACCATATATTTT	CAWSASAGLGNTIYF
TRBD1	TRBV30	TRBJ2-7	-	TGTGCCTGGGTTGACAGGGGGAGCTCCTACGAGCAGTACTTC	CAWVDRGSSYEQYF
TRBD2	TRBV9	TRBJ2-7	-	TGTGCCAGCAGCGTAGCTACTGGGAGGGACTACGAGCAGTACTTC	CASSVATGRDYEQYF
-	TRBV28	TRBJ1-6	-	TGTGCCAGCAGTTTACCGGGACAACATAATTCACCCCTCCACTTT	CASSLPGQHNSPLHF
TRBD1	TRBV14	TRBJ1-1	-	TGTGCCAGCAGCCAAGATAGGACAGGGTGGTTGAGAGACCCTGAAGCTTTCTTT	CASSQDRTGWLRDPEAFF
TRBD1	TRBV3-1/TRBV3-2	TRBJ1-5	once	TGTGCCAGCAGCCAAGGGCCTGACAGGGGCAATCAGCCCCAGCATTTT	CASSQGPDRGNQPQHF
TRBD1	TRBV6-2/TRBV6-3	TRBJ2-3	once	TGTGCCAGCAGTTACCTAACAGGGGCAGATACGCAGTATTTT	CASSYLTGADTQYF
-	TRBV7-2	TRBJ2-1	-	TGTGCCAGCAGCTTATTAGGAGCGGAGCAGTTCTTC	CASSLLGAEQFF
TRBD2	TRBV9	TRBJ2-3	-	TGTGCCAGCAGCCTCGGAAGCGGGAGGCGAGATACGCAGTATTTT	CASSLGSGRRDTQYF
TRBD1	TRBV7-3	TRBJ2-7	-	TGTGCCAGCAGCCCGGGACAGGGAGTCTACGAGCAGTACTTC	CASSPGQGVYEQYF
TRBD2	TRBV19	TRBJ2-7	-	TGTGCCAGTAGTCCACCGGGACTAGTGCCTCGGGAGCAGTACTTC	CASSPPGLVPREQYF
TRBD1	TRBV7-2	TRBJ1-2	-	TGTGCCAGCTCCGTTCGGGACAGATACTATGGCTACACCTTC	CASSVRDRYYGYTF
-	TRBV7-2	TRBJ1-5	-	TGTGCCAGCGCCAATTGGGGGGGCAATCAGCCCCAGCATTTT	CASANWGGNQPQHF
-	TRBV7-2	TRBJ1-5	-	TGTGCCAGCAGCTTAGGGATGAGGGGGAATCAGCCCCAGCATTTT	CASSLGMRGNQPQHF
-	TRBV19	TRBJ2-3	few	TGTGCCAGTAGTAGACGGAGAGATAAAAACACAGATACGCAGTATTTT	CASSRRRDKNTDTQYF
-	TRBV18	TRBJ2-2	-	TGTGCCAGCTCACCACCCTCTAGCTTTCCCGGGGAGCTGTTTTTT	CASSPPSSFPGELFF
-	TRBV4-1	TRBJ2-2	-	TGCGCCAGCAGCCAAGATAATGGAGCCACCGGGGAGCTGTTTTTT	CASSQDNGATGELFF
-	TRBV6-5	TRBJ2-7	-	TGTGCCAGCAGCTCCAGGGGATCCGGGTACGAGCAGTACTTC	CASSSRGSGYEQYF
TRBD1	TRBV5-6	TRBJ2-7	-	TGTGCCAGCAGCTTGAGACAGGGGGCCTACGAGCAGTACTTC	CASSLRQGAYEQYF
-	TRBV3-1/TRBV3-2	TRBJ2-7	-	TGTGCCAGCAGCCAAGATAGGCGGGAGCAGTACTTC	CASSQDRREQYF
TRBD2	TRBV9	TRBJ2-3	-	TGTGCCAGCAGCTTCCAGACTAGCGGGAGCACAGATACGCAGTATTTT	CASSFQTSGSTDTQYF
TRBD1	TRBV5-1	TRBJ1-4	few	TGCGCCAGTCGACAGGGTGAAAAACTGTTTTTT	CASRQGEKLFF
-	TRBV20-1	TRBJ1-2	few	TGCAGTGCTAGAGCGTCCTATGGCTACACCTTC	CSARASYGYTF
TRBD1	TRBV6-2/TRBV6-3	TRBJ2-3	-	TGTGCCAGCAGTTACTCCGACAGGGCCCCTAGCACAGATACGCAGTATTTT	CASSYSDRAPSTDTQYF
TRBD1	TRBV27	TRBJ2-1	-	TGTGCCAGCAGTCCCTACCAGGACAGGGAACAGCAGTTCTTC	CASSPYQDREQQFF
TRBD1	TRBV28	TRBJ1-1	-	TGTGCCAGCAGGAGAACAGGGGGCGGCGTTTGTTTCTTT	CASRRTGGGVCFF
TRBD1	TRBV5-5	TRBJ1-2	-	TGTGCCAGCAGCCCAGGGGGCCAAAACGGACGATCCTATGGCTACACCTTC	CASSPGGQNGRSYGYTF
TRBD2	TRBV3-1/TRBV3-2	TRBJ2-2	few	TGTGCCAGCAGCCAGCGACTAGCGGGAGGAAGAGGAACCGGGGAGCTGTTTTTT	CASSQRLAGGRGTGELFF
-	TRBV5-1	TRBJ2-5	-	TGCGCCAGCAGCTCCGGGACACAAGAGACCCAGTACTTC	CASSSGTQETQYF
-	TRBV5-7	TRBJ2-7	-	TGTGCCAGCAGCTCAAGACAGTACGAGCAGTACTTC	CASSSRQYEQYF
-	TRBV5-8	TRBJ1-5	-	TGTGCCAGCAGCTTTTATAGCAATCAGCCCCAGCATTTT	CASSFYSNQPQHF
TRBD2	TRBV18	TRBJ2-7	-	TGTGCCAGCTCACAACCGGGACTAGGATACGAGCAGTACTTC	CASSQPGLGYEQYF
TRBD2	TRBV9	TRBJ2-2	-	TGTGCCAGCAGGGGACTAGCGGGAGGGACCGGGGAGCTGTTTTTT	CASRGLAGGTGELFF
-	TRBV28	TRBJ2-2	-	TGTGCCAGCCGCGAACCGAACACCGGGGAGCTGTTTTTT	CASREPNTGELFF
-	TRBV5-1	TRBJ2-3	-	TGCGCCAGCAGCGTCCCGGGTACAGATACGCAGTATTTT	CASSVPGTDTQYF
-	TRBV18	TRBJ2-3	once	TGTGCCAGCTCACCACAAATAATAACAGATACGCAGTATTTT	CASSPQIITDTQYF
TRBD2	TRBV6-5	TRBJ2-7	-	TGTGCCAGCAGGGGGGGACTAGCGGGCCCCTACGAGCAGTACTTC	CASRGGLAGPYEQYF
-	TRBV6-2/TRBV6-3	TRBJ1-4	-	TGTGCCAGCAGCTCCTTCAATGAAAAACTGTTTTTT	CASSSFNEKLFF
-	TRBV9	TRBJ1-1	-	TGTGCCAGCAGCGCCGGCCAGGGCACAAACACTGAAGCTTTCTTT	CASSAGQGTNTEAFF
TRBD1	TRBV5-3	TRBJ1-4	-	TGTGCCAGAAGCTCAGCAAGAACCGGACAGGCTGCTTGTAATGAAAAACTGTTTTTT	CARSSARTGQAACNEKLFF
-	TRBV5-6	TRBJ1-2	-	TGTGCCAGCAGCCCGGGACAATTTAACTATGGCTACACCTTC	CASSPGQFNYGYTF